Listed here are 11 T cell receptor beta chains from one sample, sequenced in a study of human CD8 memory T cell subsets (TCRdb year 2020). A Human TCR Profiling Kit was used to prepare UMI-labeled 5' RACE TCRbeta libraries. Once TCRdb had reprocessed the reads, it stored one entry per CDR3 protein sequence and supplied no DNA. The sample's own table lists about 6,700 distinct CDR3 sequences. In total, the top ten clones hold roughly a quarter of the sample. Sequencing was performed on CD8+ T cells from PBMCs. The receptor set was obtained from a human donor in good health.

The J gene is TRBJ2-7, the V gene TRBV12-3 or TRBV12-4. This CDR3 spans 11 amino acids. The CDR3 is CASSSGYEQYF.

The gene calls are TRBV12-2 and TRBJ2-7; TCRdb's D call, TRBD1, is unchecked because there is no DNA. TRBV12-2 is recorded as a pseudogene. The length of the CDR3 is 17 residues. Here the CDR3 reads CASRHPFPDRVVYEQYF.

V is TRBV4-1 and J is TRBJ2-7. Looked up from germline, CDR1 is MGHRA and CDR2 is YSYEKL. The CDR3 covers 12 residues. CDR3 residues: CASSPDSYEQYF.

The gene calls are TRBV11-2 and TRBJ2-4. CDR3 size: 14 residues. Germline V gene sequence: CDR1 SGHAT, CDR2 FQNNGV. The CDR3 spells CASSHKLAKNIQYF.

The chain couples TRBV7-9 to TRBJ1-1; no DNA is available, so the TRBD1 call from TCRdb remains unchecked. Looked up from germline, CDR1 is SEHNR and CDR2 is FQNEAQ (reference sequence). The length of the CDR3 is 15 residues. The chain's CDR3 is CASSFNGQANTEAFF.

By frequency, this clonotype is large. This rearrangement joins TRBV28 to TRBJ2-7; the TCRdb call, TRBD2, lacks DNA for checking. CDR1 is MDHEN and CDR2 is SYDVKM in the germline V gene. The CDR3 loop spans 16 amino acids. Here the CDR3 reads CASCTGRDLFSYEQYF.

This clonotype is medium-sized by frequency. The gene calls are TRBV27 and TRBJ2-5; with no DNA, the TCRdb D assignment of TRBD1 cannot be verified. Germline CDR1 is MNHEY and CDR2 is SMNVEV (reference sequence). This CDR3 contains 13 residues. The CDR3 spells CASSSTPPGTQYF.

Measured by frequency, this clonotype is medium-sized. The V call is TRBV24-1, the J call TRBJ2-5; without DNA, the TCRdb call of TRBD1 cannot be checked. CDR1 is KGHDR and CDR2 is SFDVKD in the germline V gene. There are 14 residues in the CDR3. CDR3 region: CATSDVRTRETQYF.

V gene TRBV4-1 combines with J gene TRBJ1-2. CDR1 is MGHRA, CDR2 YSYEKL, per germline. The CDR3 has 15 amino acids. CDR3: CASSQGAGLDYGYTF.

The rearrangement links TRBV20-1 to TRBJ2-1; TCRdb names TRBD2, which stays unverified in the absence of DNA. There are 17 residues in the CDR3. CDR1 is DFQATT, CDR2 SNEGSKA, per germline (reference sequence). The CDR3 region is CSAQTSGRAGPYNEQFF.

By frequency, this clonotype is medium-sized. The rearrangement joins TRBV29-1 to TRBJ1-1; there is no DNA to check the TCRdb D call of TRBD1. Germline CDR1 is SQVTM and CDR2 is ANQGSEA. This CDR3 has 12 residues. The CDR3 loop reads CSVHRGGTEAFF.